This T cell receptor (beta chain) was found in a study of T cell responses to AZD1222 COVID-19 vaccine. A word on this clone: Its antigen is not identified.

Study conclusions and caveats: Two AZD1222 doses significantly raised spike-specific TCR breadth and depth over controls. The number of AZD1222 recipients seropositive at baseline was only five to seven. There were vaccine-associated CD4 TCRs across spike, dominant at 160-218 and 743-854.

Assay used: immunoSEQ multiplex PCR; TCRdb lists only in-frame clones, some missing. The sample carries some 110,000 clones, 89% recorded once. This specimen consisted of peripheral blood, obtained on day 0 of AZD1222 vaccination. This TCR was recovered from an adult in good health.

In DNA form, the CDR3 reads TGTGCCAGCAAAATCGGGGGAACTGAAGCTTTCTTT. Residues: CASKIGGTEAFF. The genes are TRBV28 and TRBJ1-1, with TRBD1 as a possible D gene (5 bases). The CDR3 has 12 amino acids. Trimming cost V 7 bases and J 5 bases, with 11 bases left between them. Germline assignment: CDR1 MDHEN and CDR2 SYDVKM. Variable domain in full (rest from reference TRBV28 and TRBJ1-1): DVKVTQSSRYLVKRTGEKVFLECVQDMDHENMFWYRQDPGLGLRLIYFSYDVKMKEKGDIPEGYSVSREKKERFSLILESASTNQTSMYLCASKIGGTEAFFGQGTRLTVV.